The 25 T cell receptor beta chains below were found in one sample sequenced in a study. Using its own MiXCR run on the 5' RACE reads, TCRdb lists one record per CDR3 protein. This repertoire shows around 57,000 distinct CDR3 sequences, about 28% found once; its top ten account for approximately 3%. The specimen sequenced was tumor-infiltrating memory CD4+ T cells sorted from the breast tumor. The subset denotes: memory CD4+ T cells, CD4+CD45RO+CD25-. The receptors were gathered from a female donor with breast cancer.

Points on this clonotype: As the CDR3 is not closed by the conserved phenylalanine or tryptophan, this likely results from a read error. The DNA is left out, because the CDR3 cannot be placed on it with certainty; the CDR3 is given as TCRdb lists it. The chain has TRBV5-1 and TRBJ2-7. Germline CDR1 SGHRS, CDR2 YFSETQ. The CDR3 contains 15 residues when both ends are counted. This CDR3 reads CASSMADLLGYEHYS.

This rearrangement joins TRBV29-1 to TRBJ2-3; 7 bases match TRBD1. The CDR3 length is 14 residues. V trimming: 4 bases; J trimming: 0 bases; junction bases outside the gene matches: 4. Germline CDR1 reads SQVTM; CDR2 reads ANQGSEA. The CDR3 DNA reads TGCAGCGTTGCGACAGGGCTTAGCACAGATACGCAGTATTTT. Translated, it gives CSVATGLSTDTQYF.

The chain uses TRBV5-1 and TRBJ2-7, with 8 bases that match TRBD1. CDR3 length: 15 amino acids. V lost 1 base and J lost 6; bases outside the gene matches: 9. The germline V gene encodes CDR1 SGHRS and CDR2 YFSETQ. CDR3 residues: CASSLFGQGATEQYF. CDR3 bases: TGCGCCAGCAGCTTGTTTGGGCAGGGGGCGACCGAGCAGTACTTC. Supplemented by reference TRBV5-1 and TRBJ2-7, the full variable domain reads KAGVTQTPRYLIKTRGQQVTLSCSPISGHRSVSWYQQTPGQGLQFLFEYFSETQRNKGNFPGRFSGRQFSNSRSEMNVSTLELGDSALYLCASSLFGQGATEQYFGPGTRLTVT.

This clonotype was observed a few times. The chain is built from TRBV2 and TRBJ1-2; D not resolved. The CDR3 extends over 12 amino acids. Germline values: CDR1 SNHLY, CDR2 FYNNEI. V was cut by 3 bases and J by 4 bases, with 6 bases left in between. In DNA form, the CDR3 reads TGTGCCAGCAGTGAGGGCGGCTATGGCTACACCTTC. This codes for CASSEGGYGYTF.

The chain recombines TRBV25-1 with TRBJ2-1; TRBD2 matches at 8 bases. The CDR3 loop spans 15 amino acids. The V gene's germline CDR1 is MGHDK and CDR2 SYGVNS. Germline trimming cut 2 bases from V and 7 bases from J; bases unmatched to any gene: 7. Written as DNA, the CDR3 is TGTGCCAGCAGTGAAGAGGACGGGAGGGGAAATGAGCAGTTCTTC. Protein product: CASSEEDGRGNEQFF.

The rearrangement links TRBV7-2 to TRBJ1-2; weak D call: TRBD1 (5 bases). Trimming pared 4 bases from V and 8 bases from J, leaving 14 bases between. The germline V gene has CDR1 SGHTA and CDR2 FQGNSA. This CDR3 comprises 13 residues. CDR3 protein: CASSSGAFGGYTF. The CDR3 bases are TGTGCCAGCAGCTCTGGGGCTTTTGGGGGCTACACCTTC.

This clonotype occurred a few times. The chain carries TRBV7-9 and TRBJ1-2; D ambiguous. The CDR3 loop spans 14 amino acids. V was clipped by 1 base and J by 7 bases, with 13 bases between them. Per the germline V gene, CDR1 is SEHNR and CDR2 is FQNEAQ (reference sequence). The CDR3 reads CASSLGSDTGGYTF. The CDR3, as DNA: TGTGCCAGCAGCTTAGGTTCGGATACGGGTGGCTACACCTTC.

The gene calls are TRBV2 and TRBJ1-5; 9 nucleotides line up with TRBD1. Per the germline V gene, CDR1 is SNHLY and CDR2 is FYNNEI. V was pared by 6 bases and J by 2 bases, with 5 bases of the junction left unmatched. The CDR3 loop spans 15 amino acids. The CDR3 DNA is TGTGCCAGCAGAAGAACAGGGGGCCGCAATCAGCCCCAGCATTTT. Translated: CASRRTGGRNQPQHF. Filled out from reference TRBV2 and TRBJ1-5, the complete variable domain reads EPEVTQTPSHQVTQMGQEVILRCVPISNHLYFYWYRQILGQKVEFLVSFYNNEISEKSEIFDDQFSVERPDGSNFTLKIRSTKLEDSAMYFCASRRTGGRNQPQHFGDGTRLSIL.

The rearrangement joins TRBV12-2 to TRBJ2-7; the tabulated D call, TRBD2, remains unverified against the DNA. TRBV12-2 constitutes a pseudogene. The CDR3 contains 18 residues. The CDR3 DNA reads TGTGCAAGTCGCTTAGTGGTCAGGGGAGTGACTAGCGTCGACGAGCAGTACTTC. This gives the protein CASRLVVRGVTSVDEQYF.

CDR3 sequence reads: CAILDPRSETQYF. In DNA form, the CDR3 reads TGTGCCATCCTAGATCCGCGGTCGGAGACCCAGTACTTC. The chain uses TRBV28 and TRBJ2-5; D gene ambiguous. This CDR3 is built from 13 residues. Germline CDR1 MDHEN, CDR2 SYDVKM. The V end was cut by 10 bases, the J end by 5 bases, with 17 bases between. Based on the CDR3 plus reference TRBV28 and TRBJ2-5, the full variable domain is DVKVTQSSRYLVKRTGEKVFLECVQDMDHENMFWYRQDPGLGLRLIYFSYDVKMKEKGDIPEGYSVSREKKERFSLILESASTNQTSMYLCAILDPRSETQYFGPGTRLLVL.

This CDR3 is CASSRQGAQNYGYTF. DNA for the CDR3: TGTGCCAGCAGTCGACAGGGGGCGCAGAACTATGGCTACACCTTC. V gene TRBV6-5 combines with J gene TRBJ1-2; 10 nucleotides agree with TRBD1. Germline CDR1 MNHEY, CDR2 SVGAGI. The CDR3 spans 15 residues. V lost 5 bases, J lost 2 bases, and 5 bases stayed unmatched.

The chain recombines TRBV7-9 with TRBJ1-2; 8 nucleotides match TRBD1. The CDR3 runs 15 residues. Germline V lookup: CDR1 SEHNR, CDR2 FQNEAQ (reference sequence). The V segment lost 6 bases and the J segment 0 bases; nucleotides outside the gene matches: 6. The DNA of the CDR3 is TGTGCCAGCAGTCCACAGGGGGTTGCTAACTATGGCTACACCTTC. Protein product: CASSPQGVANYGYTF. Variable domain in full (rest from reference TRBV7-9 and TRBJ1-2): DTGVSQNPRHKITKRGQNVTFRCDPISEHNRLYWYRQTLGQGPEFLTYFQNEAQLEKSRLLSDRFSAERPKGSFSTLEIQRTEQGDSAMYLCASSPQGVANYGYTFGSGTRLTVV.

This clonotype appeared a few times. The V gene is TRBV20-1, the J gene TRBJ1-4; TRBD1 is a possible D gene (5 bases). This CDR3 has 14 amino acids. Germline V gives CDR1 DFQATT, CDR2 SNEGSKA (reference sequence). V gave up 6 bases and J gave up 7 bases, with 18 bases separating them. The CDR3 loop is CSARPGLYPEKLFF. The CDR3, as DNA: TGCAGTGCGAGACCGGGACTTTATCCTGAAAAACTGTTTTTT.

CDR3 in amino acids: CASSYIAGPGSGELFF. The CDR3 nucleotides read TGTGCCAGCAGTTATATAGCGGGGCCTGGCTCCGGGGAGCTGTTTTTT. The chain is built from TRBV12-3 or TRBV12-4 and TRBJ2-2; TRBD2 aligns across 8 bases. The CDR3 is 16 residues long. V trimming: 4 bases; J trimming: 6 bases; junction bases outside the gene matches: 10.

A remark on this clonotype: One base away lies a much larger clone, so this may be a sequencing read error. J is TRBJ1-1 and V is TRBV3-1; D is ambiguous. Trimming pared 4 bases from V and 2 bases from J, leaving 14 bases between. From germline, CDR1 is LGHDT and CDR2 YNNKEL (reference sequence). The CDR3 has 15 residues. CDR3 bases: TGTGCCAGCAGCCCATTGACAAGCGTCAACACTGAAGCTTTCTTT. This encodes CASSPLTSVNTEAFF.

This clonotype was detected only a few times. This sequence joins TRBV5-1 and TRBJ2-5; D possibly uses TRBD1 or TRBD2 (6 bases each). V was cut by 1 base and J by 5 bases, with 12 bases left in between. The CDR3 consists of 14 residues. Germline CDR1 reads SGHRS; CDR2 reads YFSETQ. Here the CDR3 DNA reads TGCGCCAGCAGCTTGAAATCGGGGGCGGAGACCCAGTACTTC. Its translation is CASSLKSGAETQYF.

The chain uses TRBV20-1 and TRBJ2-5; D is unresolved. The length of the CDR3 is 12 residues. Between the trimmed V and J ends, which lost 6 bases and 5 bases, there was a span of 13 bases. CDR1 is DFQATT, CDR2 SNEGSKA, per germline (reference sequence). The CDR3 is CSALANGETQYF. The CDR3 DNA reads TGCAGTGCCCTTGCCAATGGGGAGACCCAGTACTTC.

CDR3 coding DNA: TGTGCCAGCAGTTACTCGATTGGCGGTGGCTACACCTTC. This sequence encodes CASSYSIGGGYTF. V is TRBV6-2 or TRBV6-3 and J is TRBJ1-2; D gene uncertain. The CDR3 has 13 residues. Germline values: CDR1 MNHEY, CDR2 SVGEGT. Trimming cost V 0 bases and J 7 bases, with 9 bases left between them.

The chain has TRBV5-1 and TRBJ2-3; tentatively, D is TRBD1 or TRBD2 (5 bases each). The CDR3 sequence is 17 residues long. Germline V gene lookup returns CDR1 SGHRS and CDR2 YFSETQ. V lost 1 base and J lost 6, with 21 bases in between. The CDR3 loop reads CASSLYVGPLGSDTQYF. The CDR3 DNA is TGCGCCAGCAGCTTGTACGTGGGACCATTAGGTAGCGATACGCAGTATTTT.

This rearrangement joins TRBV6-1 to TRBJ2-3; 8 positions match TRBD1. Germline assignment: CDR1 MNHNS and CDR2 SASEGT. The trim removed 6 bases at V and 2 bases at J, leaving 7 bases unmatched. The CDR3 sequence is 15 residues long. This CDR3 reads CASSFRGRVTDTQYF. CDR3 nucleotides: TGTGCCAGCAGCTTCAGGGGGCGCGTCACAGATACGCAGTATTTT.

The chain uses TRBV9 and TRBJ2-1, with TRBD2 identical over 7 bases. Germline V gene data show CDR1 as SGDLS and CDR2 as YYNGEE. V shed 0 bases, J shed 4 bases, and the junction held 7 bases outside the gene matches. The length of the CDR3 is 16 residues. CDR3 sequence (DNA): TGTGCCAGCAGCGTAGACTCAGCGGGAAGATACAATGAGCAGTTCTTC. This encodes CASSVDSAGRYNEQFF.

About this clonotype: This may come from a read error, since a much larger clone is one base off. This chain joins TRBV5-1 and TRBJ2-6; the D is unclear. The V and J ends lost 0 bases and 1 base respectively, with 8 bases between them. The CDR3 length is 16 residues. Looked up from germline, CDR1 is SGHRS and CDR2 is YFSETQ. CDR3 coding DNA: TGCGCCAGCAGCTTGGGGCGGTCATCTGGGGCCAACGTCCTGACTTTC. It yields the protein CASSLGRSSGANVLTF. The whole variable domain, filled in from reference TRBV5-1 and TRBJ2-6, reads KAGVTQTPRYLIKTRGQQVTLSCSPISGHRSVSWYQQTPGQGLQFLFEYFSETQRNKGNFPGRFSGRQFSNSRSEMNVSTLELGDSALYLCASSLGRSSGANVLTFGAGSRLTVL.

Points on this clonotype: This may come from a read error, since a much larger clone is one base off. The chain has TRBV7-7 and TRBJ2-5; D is ambiguous. Germline V gene sequence: CDR1 SSHAT, CDR2 FNYEAQ (reference sequence). The CDR3 sequence is 14 residues long. CDR3 coding DNA: TGTGCTAGCAGCTTATCCAAACAAGATGAGGCCCAGTACTTC. It yields the protein CASSLSKQDEAQYF.

This clonotype was seen a handful of times. The gene calls are TRBV5-1 and TRBJ2-5; D remains unclear. CDR1 is SGHRS and CDR2 is YFSETQ in the germline V gene. This CDR3 has 11 residues. V was cut by 4 bases and J by 5 bases, with 6 bases left in between. The CDR3 loop is CASSDSETQYF. The DNA of the CDR3 is TGCGCCAGCAGCGACTCGGAGACCCAGTACTTC. Complete variable domain (other parts from reference TRBV5-1 and TRBJ2-5): KAGVTQTPRYLIKTRGQQVTLSCSPISGHRSVSWYQQTPGQGLQFLFEYFSETQRNKGNFPGRFSGRQFSNSRSEMNVSTLELGDSALYLCASSDSETQYFGPGTRLLVL.

The rearrangement uses TRBV7-9 and TRBJ2-3, with 14 bases identical to TRBD2. V shed 7 bases and J 5 bases; nucleotides not matched to a gene: 5. Per the germline V gene, CDR1 is SEHNR and CDR2 is FQNEAQ (reference sequence). This CDR3 comprises 15 residues. CDR3 DNA: TGTGCCAGCAACAAAGGACTAGCGGGAGGAGATACGCAGTATTTT. Translated: CASNKGLAGGDTQYF.